Listed below are T cell receptor beta chains from one sample, sequenced in a study of blood T cell repertoires in COVID-19. Clones were sequenced by immunoSEQ multiplex PCR, and TCRdb holds only the in-frame ones, with some missing. The sample carries 200,000 to 250,000 clones, 90% recorded once. The sequenced material came from PBMCs or T cells enriched from blood (not recorded which). The receptors originated from a man under 40 who had been exposed to COVID-19. CDR3s include the opening cysteine and the closing phenylalanine or tryptophan. A D gene is named only where the DNA matches it firmly. Some rows mark clone size as missing; the rest say once, few, many or name a class of expanded clone.

>TRBJ2-2|NA|TRBD1|TRBV4-2
TGTGCCAGCAGCCAAACACCGGGACAGGGCACGAACACCGGGGAGCTGTTTTTT
CASSQTPGQGTNTGELFF
>TRBJ1-3|NA|NA|TRBV5-1
TGCGCCAGCAGCGCATTCCCGACGGACGGGAGCTCTGGAAACACCATATATTTT
CASSAFPTDGSSGNTIYF
>TRBJ1-2|NA|NA|TRBV6-5
TGTGCCAGCAGTTTCGGGGGGCTGGATGGCTACACCTTC
CASSFGGLDGYTF
>TRBJ1-1|NA|NA|TRBV6-1
TGTGCCAGCAGTGAATGGGTCTTGCCGGGAACTGAAGCTTTCTTT
CASSEWVLPGTEAFF
>TRBJ1-2|once|NA|TRBV7-2
TGTGCCAGCAGCCCATTTGGGGGGTATGATGGCTACACCTTC
CASSPFGGYDGYTF
>TRBJ2-3|NA|TRBD2|TRBV3-1/TRBV3-2
TGTGCCAGCAGCCAAGAACCGGGACTAGCTACAGATACGCAGTATTTT
CASSQEPGLATDTQYF
>TRBJ1-4|NA|NA|TRBV11-2
TGTGCCAGCAGGGGGCTTGGGGCAACTCGTGAAAAACTGTTTTTT
CASRGLGATREKLFF
>TRBJ2-5|once|TRBD2|TRBV5-4
TGTGCCAGCAGCCGAACCGGGACTAGCGGGGAGGAGACCCAGTACTTC
CASSRTGTSGEETQYF
>TRBJ2-3|NA|TRBD1|TRBV7-3
TGTGCCAGCAGCCTAAGACAGGGTTGGGGATTGAACACAGATACGCAGTATTTT
CASSLRQGWGLNTDTQYF
>TRBJ2-5|NA|NA|TRBV19
TGTGCCAGTAGGACGGGGGAGACCCAGTACTTC
CASRTGETQYF
>TRBJ1-3|NA|TRBD1|TRBV11-1
TGTGCCAGCAGCTTGACAGGGGAGACTGGAAACACCATATATTTT
CASSLTGETGNTIYF
>TRBJ2-2|NA|NA|TRBV7-9
TGTGCCAGCAGCTTGACACAGGGTTACTACACCGGGGAGCTGTTTTTT
CASSLTQGYYTGELFF
>TRBJ2-2|NA|NA|TRBV5-1
TGCGCCAGCAGCTCTACCGGACTGAACACCGGGGAGCTGTTTTTT
CASSSTGLNTGELFF
>TRBJ2-7|NA|TRBD1|TRBV30
TGTGCCTGGAGTGATCAGGGGGTGTACGAGCAGTACTTC
CAWSDQGVYEQYF
>TRBJ1-1|NA|NA|TRBV29-1
TGCAGCGCCAAAAAGGGGGCTGAAGCTTTCTTT
CSAKKGAEAFF
>TRBJ2-7|NA|TRBD1|TRBV7-9
TGTGCCAGCAGCTTTTCGGGACAGGGGGCTGGGGAGCAGTACTTC
CASSFSGQGAGEQYF
>TRBJ2-1|NA|NA|TRBV15
TGTGCCACCAGCAGAGACGTATCGCTACCCGGAGGGCAGTTCTTC
CATSRDVSLPGGQFF
>TRBJ2-1|once|TRBD1|TRBV3-1/TRBV3-2
TGTGCCAGCGGAAAAACAGGGGTCGAAGAGCAGTTCTTC
CASGKTGVEEQFF